Listed below are T cell receptor beta chains from one sample, sequenced in a study of T cell repertoires in cytomegalovirus infection. A single record per CDR3 protein comes from TCRdb applying MiXCR to the reads. This sample yields 200,000 to 250,000 distinct CDR3 sequences, of which under 25% are seen a single time; 18% belongs to the top ten. Source material: CD8+ T cells from PBMCs. The receptor source for this set is a human donor in good health (CMV status not recorded). Some clones in this sample may be carry-over from other donors' samples. The CDR3 runs from the conserved cysteine through the conserved F or W. The order of the fields is J gene, clone size, D gene, V gene, CDR3 DNA, CDR3 protein. D genes are given only for firm matches. A clone size is listed for some rows: how often the clone was seen (once, few, many), or a class if it is expanded.

>TRBJ2-7|-|-|TRBV29-1
TGCAGCGTTGAGGCGGCCTCGGACTACGAGCAGTACTTC
CSVEAASDYEQYF
>TRBJ2-1|-|-|TRBV29-1
TGCAGCGTTGAATTTAGGGATGGGGAGGTCTTC
CSVEFRDGEVF
>TRBJ2-5|many|-|TRBV10-3
TGTGCCATCAGTGAGTGGGGGCGAGAGACCCAGTACTTC
CAISEWGRETQYF
>TRBJ1-1|-|-|TRBV7-6
TGTGCCAGCAGCTTAATGCAGGCGACATCGGATAAGAGCACTGAAGCTTTCTTT
CASSLMQATSDKSTEAFF
>TRBJ2-1|many|-|TRBV7-2
TGTGCCAGCAGCTTAGGCCGGCAGCAGTTCTTC
CASSLGRQQFF
>TRBJ1-1|few|-|TRBV7-9
TGTGCCAGCAGCCCGGTTGCGGTTGACACTGAAGCTTTCTTT
CASSPVAVDTEAFF
>TRBJ2-3|many|-|TRBV7-2
TGTGCCAGCAGCTTAGTATCCGCGGATACGCAGTATTTT
CASSLVSADTQYF
>TRBJ1-1|few|TRBD1|TRBV10-3
TGTGCCATCAGTGAATGGACAGGGGCCAGCACTGAAGCTTTCTTT
CAISEWTGASTEAFF
>TRBJ2-5|many|-|TRBV12-3/TRBV12-4
TGTGCCAGCAGTTTACTGGGTCCGGAGACCCAGTACTTC
CASSLLGPETQYF
>TRBJ2-3|many|TRBD2|TRBV7-2
TGTGCCAGCAGCCCTACGAGCGGGGGCCCCACAGATACGCAGTATTTT
CASSPTSGGPTDTQYF
>TRBJ2-1|-|TRBD2|TRBV3-1
TGTGCCAGCAGCCAAGCCACACTAGCGCCTGAGCAGTTCTTC
CASSQATLAPEQFF
>TRBJ2-3|many|-|TRBV7-8
TGTGCCAGCAGCTTAGTATATCGGGGTAGCACAGATACGCAGTATTTT
CASSLVYRGSTDTQYF
>TRBJ1-6|many|-|TRBV7-2
TGTGCCAGCAGCCTAAGGTCACCCCTCCACTTT
CASSLRSPLHF
>TRBJ2-7|many|-|TRBV12-3/TRBV12-4
TGTGCCAGCAGTTTAGCGAACTCCTACGAGCAGTACTTC
CASSLANSYEQYF